Presented here are 5 T cell receptor beta chains from one specimen sequenced in a study of blood T cell repertoires in COVID-19. The table came from immunoSEQ multiplex PCR; TCRdb's copy has only in-frame clones and leaves some out. The sample has a few hundred thousand clones; around 86% are singletons. What was sequenced was peripheral blood. Source of these receptors: a woman in her 70s with active or convalescent COVID-19.

The genes are TRBV6-5 and TRBJ2-7, with D unresolved. The CDR3 spans 11 residues. The germline V and J ends were trimmed by 6 bases and 3 bases, with 6 bases remaining between them. The germline V gene encodes CDR1 MNHEY and CDR2 SVGAGI. In nucleotides, the CDR3 is TGTGCCAGCAGACGAGACTACGAGCAGTACTTC. Translating it yields CASRRDYEQYF.

The chain combines TRBV7-6 with TRBJ1-1; TRBD1 matches 9 bases. The ends lost 2 bases at V and 5 bases at J; junction bases unmatched: 6. CDR1 SGHVS and CDR2 FNYEAQ come from the germline V gene. The CDR3 is made up of 15 amino acids. DNA for the CDR3: TGTGCCAGCAGCTTACTACAGGGGGCAGGGACTGAAGCTTTCTTT. Protein: CASSLLQGAGTEAFF.

The chain uses TRBV27 and TRBJ1-2; D is possibly TRBD1 (6 bases). CDR3 length: 12 amino acids. Germline CDR1 MNHEY, CDR2 SMNVEV (reference sequence). Trimming cost V 5 bases and J 8 bases, with 12 bases left between them. For the CDR3, the DNA is TGTGCCAGCAGTCCCGGGACAACCGGCTACACCTTC. Translating it yields CASSPGTTGYTF.

Here the CDR3 reads CASTRDRGLTEAFF. CDR3 coding DNA: TGTGCCAGCACGCGGGACAGGGGGCTCACTGAAGCTTTCTTT. The V call is TRBV6-6, the J call TRBJ1-1; 12 positions agree with TRBD1. The CDR3 is made up of 14 amino acids. The germline CDR1 and CDR2 sequences are MNHNY and SVGAGI (reference sequence). V shed 7 bases and J 4 bases; nucleotides not matched to a gene: 4.

This clone has only a few counts. The V gene is TRBV19, the J gene TRBJ1-1; no reliable D call. Trimming took 9 bases from V and 3 from J, leaving 14 bases between them. Per germline, CDR1 LNHDA and CDR2 SQIVND (reference sequence). CDR3 length: 13 residues. The CDR3 sequence: CASQVGVDTEAFF. The CDR3 DNA is TGTGCCAGCCAAGTAGGAGTAGACACTGAAGCTTTCTTT. The variable domain in full, completed from reference TRBV19 and TRBJ1-1, reads DGGITQSPKYLFRKEGQNVTLSCEQNLNHDAMYWYRQDPGQGLRLIYYSQIVNDFQKGDIAEGYSVSREKKESFPLTVTSAQKNPTAFYLCASQVGVDTEAFFGQGTRLTVV.